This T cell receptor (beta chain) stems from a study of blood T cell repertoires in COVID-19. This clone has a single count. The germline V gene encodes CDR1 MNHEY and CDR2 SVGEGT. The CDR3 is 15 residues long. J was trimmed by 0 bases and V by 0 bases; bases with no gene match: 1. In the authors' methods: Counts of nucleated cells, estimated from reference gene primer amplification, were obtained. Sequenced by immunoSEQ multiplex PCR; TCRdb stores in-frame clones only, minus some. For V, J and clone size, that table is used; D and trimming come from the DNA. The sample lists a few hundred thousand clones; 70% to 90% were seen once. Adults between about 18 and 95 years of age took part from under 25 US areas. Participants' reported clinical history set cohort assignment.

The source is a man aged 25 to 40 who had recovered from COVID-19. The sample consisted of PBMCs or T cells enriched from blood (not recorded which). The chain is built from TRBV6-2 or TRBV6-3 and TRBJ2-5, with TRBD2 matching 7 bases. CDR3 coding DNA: TGTGCCAGCAGTTACTCCGGGGGGTACCAAGAGACCCAGTACTTC. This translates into CASSYSGGYQETQYF.